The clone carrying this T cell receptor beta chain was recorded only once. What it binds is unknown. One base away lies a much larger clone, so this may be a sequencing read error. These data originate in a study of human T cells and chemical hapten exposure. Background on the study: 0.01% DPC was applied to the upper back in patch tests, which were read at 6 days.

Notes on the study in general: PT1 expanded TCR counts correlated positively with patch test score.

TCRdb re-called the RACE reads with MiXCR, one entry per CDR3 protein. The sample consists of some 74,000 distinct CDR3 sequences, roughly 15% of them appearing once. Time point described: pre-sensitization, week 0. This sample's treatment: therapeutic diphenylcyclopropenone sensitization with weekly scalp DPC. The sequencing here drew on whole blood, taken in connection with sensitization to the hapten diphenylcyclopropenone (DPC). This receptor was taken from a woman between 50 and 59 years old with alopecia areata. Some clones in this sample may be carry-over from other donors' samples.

This chain's CDR3 is CSAWNGRNNKQFF. CDR3 nucleotide sequence: TGCAGCGCTTGGAACGGGAGAAACAATAAGCAGTTCTTC. The V gene is TRBV29-1, the J gene TRBJ2-1, with D maybe TRBD2 (6 bases). Germline V lookup: CDR1 SQVTM, CDR2 ANQGSEA. CDR3 size: 13 residues.